The clone carrying this T cell receptor (beta chain) was detected once. This CDR3 region has 11 residues. V was cut by 4 bases and J by 6 bases, with 6 bases left in between. Per the germline V gene, CDR1 is SGHRS and CDR2 is YFSETQ. The PCR had 60 Vbeta and 13 Jbeta primers. Sequencing was performed with immunoSEQ multiplex PCR; in TCRdb, only in-frame clones are kept and a portion is missing. In the table there are roughly 250,000 clones, roughly 81% of which are singletons. This entry is derived from a study of cytomegalovirus exposure and HLA in healthy donors. The chain is built from TRBV5-1 and TRBJ2-3, with D hard to call. This TCR derives from a middle-aged woman in good health and CMV-seropositive. The material sequenced was PBMCs. The CDR3 region has the DNA TGCGCCAGCAGCCGAGCGGATACGCAGTATTTT. Protein: CASSRADTQYF. Supplemented by reference TRBV5-1 and TRBJ2-3, the full variable domain reads KAGVTQTPRYLIKTRGQQVTLSCSPISGHRSVSWYQQTPGQGLQFLFEYFSETQRNKGNFPGRFSGRQFSNSRSEMNVSTLELGDSALYLCASSRADTQYFGPGTRLTVL.